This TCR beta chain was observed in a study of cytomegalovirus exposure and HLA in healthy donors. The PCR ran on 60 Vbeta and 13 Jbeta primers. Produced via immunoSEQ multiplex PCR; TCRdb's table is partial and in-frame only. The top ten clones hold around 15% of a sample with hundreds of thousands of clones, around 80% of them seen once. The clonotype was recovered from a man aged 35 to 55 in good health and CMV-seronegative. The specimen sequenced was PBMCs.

The CDR3 bases are TGTGCCAGTAATCCTAAGTCAGGGGTTCTCTATGGCTACACCTTC. Protein product: CASNPKSGVLYGYTF. The V and J genes are TRBV19 and TRBJ1-2; a possible D gene is TRBD1 (6 bases). Germline-derived CDR1 and CDR2 are LNHDA and SQIVND (reference sequence). This CDR3 spans 15 amino acids. Trimming took off 7 bases at V and 4 bases at J, with 19 bases between the two ends.